This TCR beta chain was retrieved from a study of CD8 T cells in ankylosing spondylitis. The study, taken as a whole, reports: Reportedly, disease-linked clones are significantly enriched in ankylosing spondylitis patients' matched synovial fluid. Earlier literature documents some of the motif variants in reactive arthritis synovial fluid and blood. Within peripheral blood, clones linked to disease were CD8+ and relatively rare. Among TCR beta sequences, a motif of roughly 8 highly homologous variants appeared characteristic of ankylosing spondylitis blood.

This CDR3 spans 16 amino acids. Germline CDR1 and CDR2: LNHNV and YYDKDF (reference sequence). V shed 5 bases and J 8 bases; nucleotides not matched to a gene: 13. Library preparation for TCR beta used quantitative 5'-RACE with molecular barcodes. TCRdb ran MiXCR on the 5' RACE reads and lists one entry per CDR3 protein. The sample lists roughly 440,000 distinct CDR3 sequences; roughly a sixth were seen once. This clonotype was seen a few times. The antigen is unknown. This chain connects TRBV15 to TRBJ2-1, with TRBD1 matching over 9 bases. The sequencing sample was made of blood, either unsorted or a sorted T cell fraction (not recorded which). The receptor was isolated from a male donor with ankylosing spondylitis. CDR3 loop: CATSLEPGQGLHEQFF. The CDR3 nucleotides are TGTGCCACCAGCCTAGAGCCCGGACAGGGGCTTCATGAGCAGTTCTTC. Supplemented by reference TRBV15 and TRBJ2-1, the full variable domain reads DAMVIQNPRYQVTQFGKPVTLSCSQTLNHNVMYWYQQKSSQAPKLLFHYYDKDFNNEADTPDNFQSRRPNTSFCFLDIRSPGLGDTAMYLCATSLEPGQGLHEQFFGPGTRLTVL.